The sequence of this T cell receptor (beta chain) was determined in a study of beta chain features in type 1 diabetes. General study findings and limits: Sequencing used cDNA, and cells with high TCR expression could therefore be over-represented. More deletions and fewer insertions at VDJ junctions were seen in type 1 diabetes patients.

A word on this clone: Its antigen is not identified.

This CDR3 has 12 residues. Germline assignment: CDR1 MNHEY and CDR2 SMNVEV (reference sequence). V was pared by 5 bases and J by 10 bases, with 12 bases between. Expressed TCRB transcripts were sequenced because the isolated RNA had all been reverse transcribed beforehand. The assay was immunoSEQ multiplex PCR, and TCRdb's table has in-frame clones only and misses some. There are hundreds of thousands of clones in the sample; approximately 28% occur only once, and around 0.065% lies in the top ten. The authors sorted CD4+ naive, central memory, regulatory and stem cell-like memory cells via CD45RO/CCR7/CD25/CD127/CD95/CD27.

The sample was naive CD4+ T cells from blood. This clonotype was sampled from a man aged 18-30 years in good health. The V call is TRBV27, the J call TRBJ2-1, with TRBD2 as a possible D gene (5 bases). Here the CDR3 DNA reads TGTGCCAGCAGTGGGCTAGCCCACGAGCAGTTCTTC. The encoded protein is CASSGLAHEQFF.